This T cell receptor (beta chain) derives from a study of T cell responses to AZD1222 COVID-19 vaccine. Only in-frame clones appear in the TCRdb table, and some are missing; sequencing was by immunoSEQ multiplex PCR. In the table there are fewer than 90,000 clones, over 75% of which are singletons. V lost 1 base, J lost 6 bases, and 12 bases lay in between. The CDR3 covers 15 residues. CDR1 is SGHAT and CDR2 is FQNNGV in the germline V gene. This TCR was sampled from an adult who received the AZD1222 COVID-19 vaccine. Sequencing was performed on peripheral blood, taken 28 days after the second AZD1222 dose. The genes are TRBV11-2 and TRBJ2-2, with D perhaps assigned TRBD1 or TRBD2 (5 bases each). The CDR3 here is CASSLAGRGAGELFF. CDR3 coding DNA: TGTGCCAGCAGCTTAGCGGGAAGAGGGGCCGGGGAGCTGTTTTTT.